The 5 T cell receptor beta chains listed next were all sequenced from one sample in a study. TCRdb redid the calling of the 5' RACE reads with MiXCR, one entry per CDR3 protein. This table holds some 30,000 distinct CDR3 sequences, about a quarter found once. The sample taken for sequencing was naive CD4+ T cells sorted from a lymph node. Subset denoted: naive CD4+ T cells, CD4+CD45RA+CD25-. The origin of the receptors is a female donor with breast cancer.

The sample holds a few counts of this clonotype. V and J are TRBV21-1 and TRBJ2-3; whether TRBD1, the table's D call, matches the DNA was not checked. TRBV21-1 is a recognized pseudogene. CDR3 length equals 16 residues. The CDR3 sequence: CASTPPRVFSTDTQYF. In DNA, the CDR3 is TGTGCCAGCACCCCGCCCAGGGTGTTTAGCACAGATACGCAGTATTTT.

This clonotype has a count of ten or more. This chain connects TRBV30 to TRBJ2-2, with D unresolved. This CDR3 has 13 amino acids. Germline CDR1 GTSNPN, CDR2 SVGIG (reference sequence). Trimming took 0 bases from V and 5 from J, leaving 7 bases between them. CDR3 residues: CAWSVTETGELFF. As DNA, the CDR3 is TGTGCCTGGAGTGTAACAGAAACCGGGGAGCTGTTTTTT. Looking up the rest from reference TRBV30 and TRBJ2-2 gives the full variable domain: SQTIHQWPATLVQPVGSPLSLECTVEGTSNPNLYWYRQAAGRGLQLLFYSVGIGQISSEVPQNLSASRPQDRQFILSSKKLLLSDSGFYLCAWSVTETGELFFGEGSRLTVL.

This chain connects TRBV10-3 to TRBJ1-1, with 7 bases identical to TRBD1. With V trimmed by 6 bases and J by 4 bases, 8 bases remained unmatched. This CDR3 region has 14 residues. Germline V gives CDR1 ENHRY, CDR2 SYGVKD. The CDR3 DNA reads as TGTGCCATCAGCAGACAGGGAGGTGGCACTGAAGCTTTCTTT. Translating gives CAISRQGGGTEAFF.

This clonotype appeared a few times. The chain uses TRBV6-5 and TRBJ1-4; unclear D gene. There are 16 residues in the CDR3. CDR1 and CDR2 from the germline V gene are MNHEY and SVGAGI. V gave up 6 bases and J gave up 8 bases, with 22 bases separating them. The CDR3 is CASRSAFASLREKLFF. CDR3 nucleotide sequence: TGTGCCAGCAGGTCCGCTTTTGCGTCTCTACGGGAAAAACTGTTTTTT.

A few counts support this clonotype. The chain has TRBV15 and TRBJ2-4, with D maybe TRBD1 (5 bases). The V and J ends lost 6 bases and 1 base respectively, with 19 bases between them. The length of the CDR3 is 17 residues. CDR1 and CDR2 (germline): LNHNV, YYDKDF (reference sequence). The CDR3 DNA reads TGTGCCACCAGAGTTACAGGCAAGGGCTACGCCAAAAACATTCAGTACTTC. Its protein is CATRVTGKGYAKNIQYF.